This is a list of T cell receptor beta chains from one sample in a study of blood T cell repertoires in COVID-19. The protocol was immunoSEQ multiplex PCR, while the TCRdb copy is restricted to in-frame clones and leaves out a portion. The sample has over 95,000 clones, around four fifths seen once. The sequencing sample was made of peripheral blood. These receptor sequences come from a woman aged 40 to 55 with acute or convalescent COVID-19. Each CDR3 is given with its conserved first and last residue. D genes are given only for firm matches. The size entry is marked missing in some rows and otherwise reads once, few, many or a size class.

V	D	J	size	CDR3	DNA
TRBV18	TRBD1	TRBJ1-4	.	CASSPPTGAREKLFF	TGTGCCAGCTCACCACCGACAGGGGCGCGGGAAAAACTGTTTTTT
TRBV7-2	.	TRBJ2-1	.	CASSYSGVGLQFF	TGTGCCAGCAGCTACTCGGGGGTGGGCTTGCAGTTCTTC
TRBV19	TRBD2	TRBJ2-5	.	CASSIPSSGVVTQYF	TGTGCCAGTAGTATCCCCTCTAGCGGGGTGGTAACCCAGTACTTC
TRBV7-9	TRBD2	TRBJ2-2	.	CASSSPSTSGGTGELFF	TGTGCCAGCAGCTCCCCTTCGACTAGCGGGGGGACCGGGGAGCTGTTTTTT
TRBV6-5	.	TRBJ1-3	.	CASSYSSLTGNTIYF	TGTGCCAGCAGTTACTCGAGCCTTACTGGAAACACCATATATTTT
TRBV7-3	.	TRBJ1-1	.	CASSFRAAEAFF	TGTGCCAGCAGCTTCAGGGCCGCTGAAGCTTTCTTT
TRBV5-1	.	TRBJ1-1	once	CASSLESGKTEAFF	TGCGCCAGCAGCTTGGAAAGCGGGAAGACTGAAGCTTTCTTT
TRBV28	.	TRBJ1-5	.	CASSSPDSFNQPQHF	TGTGCCAGCAGCTCACCTGACAGTTTTAATCAGCCCCAGCATTTT
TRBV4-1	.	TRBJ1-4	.	CASSQESGSEWGKLFF	TGCGCCAGCAGCCAAGAATCGGGGTCGGAATGGGGAAAACTGTTTTTT
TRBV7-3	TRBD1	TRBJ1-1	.	CASSSGTGGPNTEAFF	TGTGCCAGCAGCTCAGGGACAGGGGGCCCGAACACTGAAGCTTTCTTT
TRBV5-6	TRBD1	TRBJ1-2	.	CASRPWDSAWSYTF	TGTGCCAGCAGGCCCTGGGACAGCGCATGGAGCTACACCTTC
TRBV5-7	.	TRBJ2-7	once	CASSPSGRGRIYEQYF	TGTGCCAGCAGCCCCAGTGGGCGGGGGCGGATCTACGAGCAGTACTTC
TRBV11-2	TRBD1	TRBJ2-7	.	CASSFGVGGGTYEQYF	TGTGCCAGCAGCTTTGGGGTAGGGGGCGGCACCTACGAGCAGTACTTC
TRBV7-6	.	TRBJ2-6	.	CASSLGQSGANVLTF	TGTGCCAGCAGCTTAGGACAGTCTGGGGCCAACGTCCTGACTTTC
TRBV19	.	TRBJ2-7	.	CASSQGGGRYEQYF	TGTGCCAGTTCCCAAGGTGGAGGCAGATACGAGCAGTACTTC
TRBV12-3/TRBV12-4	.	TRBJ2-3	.	CASSLSDTQYF	TGTGCCAGCAGTTTGAGCGATACGCAGTATTTT
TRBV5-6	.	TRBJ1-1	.	CASSPGWGREAEAFF	TGTGCCAGCAGCCCTGGGTGGGGGCGCGAGGCTGAAGCTTTCTTT
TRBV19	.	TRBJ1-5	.	CASSRGGFSNQPQHF	TGTGCCAGTAGTAGGGGCGGTTTTAGCAATCAGCCCCAGCATTTT
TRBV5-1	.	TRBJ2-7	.	CASSEKGSTGYEQYF	TGCGCCAGCAGTGAGAAAGGCAGCACGGGCTACGAGCAGTACTTC
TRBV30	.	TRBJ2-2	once	CAWSVLLTTGELFF	TGTGCCTGGAGTGTACTGCTCACCACCGGGGAGCTGTTTTTT
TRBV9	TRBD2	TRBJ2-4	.	CASSVGTSGAKNIQYF	TGTGCCAGCAGCGTAGGGACTAGCGGGGCCAAAAACATTCAGTACTTC
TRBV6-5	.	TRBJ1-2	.	CASSSSNYGYTF	TGTGCCAGCAGTTCGAGTAACTATGGCTACACCTTC
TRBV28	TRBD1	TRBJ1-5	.	CASRTGVSNQPQHF	TGTGCCAGTCGGACAGGAGTTAGCAATCAGCCCCAGCATTTT
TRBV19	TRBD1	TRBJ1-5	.	CASNRQGDQPQHF	TGTGCCAGTAACCGACAGGGGGATCAGCCCCAGCATTTT
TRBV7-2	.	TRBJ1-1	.	CASSFDRDIEAFF	TGTGCCAGCAGCTTTGACCGGGACATTGAAGCTTTCTTT
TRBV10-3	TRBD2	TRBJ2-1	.	CAHRLAGSNEQFF	TGTGCCCACAGACTAGCGGGGTCCAATGAGCAGTTCTTC
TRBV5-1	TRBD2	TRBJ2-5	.	CASSELGRGIQETQYF	TGCGCCAGCAGCGAACTAGGGCGGGGGATCCAAGAGACCCAGTACTTC
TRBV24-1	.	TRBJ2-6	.	CATSDRSGANVLTF	TGTGCCACCAGTGACAGGTCTGGGGCCAACGTCCTGACTTTC
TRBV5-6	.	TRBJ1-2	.	CASSQRYRHIYGYTF	TGTGCCAGCAGCCAAAGATACCGACACATCTATGGCTACACCTTC
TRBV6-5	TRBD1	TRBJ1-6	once	CASSSDRAAGSPLHF	TGTGCCAGCAGCTCGGACAGGGCCGCCGGGTCACCCCTCCACTTT
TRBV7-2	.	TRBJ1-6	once	CASSRGDYSPLHF	TGTGCCAGCAGTCGAGGGGACTACTCACCCCTCCACTTT
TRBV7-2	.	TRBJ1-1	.	CASSLRRGLEAFF	TGTGCCAGCAGCCTAAGGAGGGGTCTTGAAGCTTTCTTT
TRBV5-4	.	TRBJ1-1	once	CASSRVSPGTGTEAFF	TGTGCCAGCAGCCGTGTCTCGCCTGGCACGGGCACTGAAGCTTTCTTT
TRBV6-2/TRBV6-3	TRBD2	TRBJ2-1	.	CASSYVGLAIGEQFF	TGTGCCAGCAGTTACGTTGGACTAGCGATTGGTGAGCAGTTCTTC
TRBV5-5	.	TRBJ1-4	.	CASSDGQTTNEKLFF	TGTGCCAGCAGCGACGGACAGACAACTAATGAAAAACTGTTTTTT
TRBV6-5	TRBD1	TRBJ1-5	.	CASRQGALSNQPQHF	TGTGCCAGCAGACAGGGGGCGTTGAGCAATCAGCCCCAGCATTTT
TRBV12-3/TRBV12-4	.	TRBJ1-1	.	CASRLQANTEAFF	TGTGCCAGCAGGCTACAGGCGAACACTGAAGCTTTCTTT
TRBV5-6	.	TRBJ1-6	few	CASSPGVSPLHF	TGTGCCAGCAGCCCAGGGGTCTCACCCCTCCACTTT
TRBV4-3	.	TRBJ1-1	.	CASSFYKFKTEAFF	TGCGCCAGCAGCTTTTACAAATTTAAGACTGAAGCTTTCTTT
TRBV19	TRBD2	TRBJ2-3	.	CASSLQRGDTQYF	TGTGCCAGTAGTTTGCAGCGGGGGGATACGCAGTATTTT
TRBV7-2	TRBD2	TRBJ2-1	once	CASSLGAGGPHEQFF	TGTGCCAGCAGCTTGGGAGCGGGGGGGCCCCATGAGCAGTTCTTC
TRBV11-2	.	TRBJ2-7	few	CASSLGGPYEQYF	TGTGCCAGCAGCTTAGGGGGCCCCTACGAGCAGTACTTC